This passage covers 15 T cell receptor beta chains from one sample sequenced in a study of blood T cell repertoires in COVID-19. Sequencing used immunoSEQ multiplex PCR; TCRdb keeps in-frame clones, though not all of them. The sample holds 80,000 to 130,000 clones, roughly 92% seen once. Sequencing was performed on peripheral blood. These receptors were obtained from a man aged 55 to 70 with acute or convalescent COVID-19.

The chain couples TRBV6-5 to TRBJ1-2; D is possibly TRBD1 (6 bases). Germline V gene data show CDR1 as MNHEY and CDR2 as SVGAGI. Trimming cost V 1 base and J 8 bases, with 8 bases left between them. The CDR3 is 12 residues long. The CDR3 spells CASSYWGLGYTF. In DNA form, the CDR3 reads TGTGCCAGCAGTTACTGGGGGCTGGGCTACACCTTC.

The CDR3 loop is CALGQGQPQHF. CDR3 coding DNA: TGTGCCCTGGGACAGGGACAGCCCCAGCATTTT. V and J are TRBV6-5 and TRBJ1-5; 9 bases match TRBD1. The V gene's germline CDR1 is MNHEY and CDR2 SVGAGI. The CDR3 runs 11 residues. The ends lost 11 bases at V and 7 bases at J; junction bases unmatched: 3.

The gene calls are TRBV5-1 and TRBJ1-1; 7 positions agree with TRBD1. Per germline, CDR1 SGHRS and CDR2 YFSETQ. The V and J ends lost 6 bases and 0 bases, in that order; junction bases with no gene match: 8. This CDR3 is built from 15 residues. CDR3 sequence (DNA): TGCGCCAGCAAAGGGTCTCAGGGGGTGAACACTGAAGCTTTCTTT. Protein sequence: CASKGSQGVNTEAFF.

The J gene is TRBJ1-4, the V gene TRBV29-1, with D possibly being TRBD1 (5 bases). The CDR3 length is 14 residues. The germline gives CDR1 SQVTM, CDR2 ANQGSEA. The V gene lost 7 bases and the J gene lost 7 bases, with 19 bases spanning the gap. CDR3 nucleotide sequence: TGCAGCGCCAAAATCGCAGGGATGAGTGAAAAACTGTTTTTT. Translation: CSAKIAGMSEKLFF. The variable domain in full, completed from reference TRBV29-1 and TRBJ1-4, reads SAVISQKPSRDICQRGTSLTIQCQVDSQVTMMFWYRQQPGQSLTLIATANQGSEATYESGFVIDKFPISRPNLTFSTLTVSNMSPEDSSIYLCSAKIAGMSEKLFFGSGTQLSVL.

The chain employs TRBV19 and TRBJ1-5; D ambiguous. The CDR3 has 15 residues. Deletions cut 0 bases from V and 2 bases from J, with 8 bases between. Per the germline V gene, CDR1 is LNHDA and CDR2 is SQIVND (reference sequence). The CDR3: CASSIDVVRNQPQHF. For the CDR3, the DNA is TGTGCCAGTAGTATAGATGTAGTACGCAATCAGCCCCAGCATTTT.

V is TRBV5-4 and J is TRBJ1-6, with D perhaps matching TRBD1 (6 bases). This CDR3 spans 15 amino acids. Trimming shortened V by 2 bases and J by 7 bases, and 13 bases separated the two germline ends. Germline V gene data show CDR1 as SGHNT and CDR2 as YYREEE (reference sequence). The CDR3 spells CASSLQQGSNSPLHF. Written as DNA, the CDR3 is TGTGCCAGCAGCTTACAACAGGGTTCGAATTCACCCCTCCACTTT. The full variable domain, rest sourced from reference TRBV5-4 and TRBJ1-6, is ETGVTQSPTHLIKTRGQQVTLRCSSQSGHNTVSWYQQALGQGPQFIFQYYREEENGRGNFPPRFSGLQFPNYSSELNVNALELDDSALYLCASSLQQGSNSPLHFGNGTRLTVT.

The V call is TRBV11-2, the J call TRBJ2-4; D perhaps matches TRBD1 (6 bases). Germline values: CDR1 SGHAT, CDR2 FQNNGV. This CDR3 has 14 residues. V lost 7 bases and J 8 bases, leaving 18 bases between the germline ends. CDR3 coding DNA: TGTGCCAGCAAACCCTCAGGGGCTACGGACATTCAGTACTTC. Its protein is CASKPSGATDIQYF.

The genes are TRBV19 and TRBJ2-7, with TRBD2 matching over 7 bases. CDR3 length: 15 residues. Germline CDR1 LNHDA, CDR2 SQIVND (reference sequence). With V trimmed by 0 bases and J by 1 base, 3 bases remained unmatched. The CDR3 here is CASSIEVAGSYEQYF. The CDR3 DNA is TGTGCCAGTAGTATAGAGGTAGCGGGTTCCTACGAGCAGTACTTC.

This chain connects TRBV28 to TRBJ1-1; D ambiguous. V lost 4 bases and J lost 5, with 5 bases in between. The CDR3 runs 11 residues. Per germline, CDR1 MDHEN and CDR2 SYDVKM. The CDR3 is CASSSPTEAFF. The CDR3 DNA is TGTGCCAGCAGTTCCCCAACTGAAGCTTTCTTT.

The genes are TRBV7-9 and TRBJ1-1; 11 nucleotides line up with TRBD1. This CDR3 is built from 16 residues. Germline V gene sequence: CDR1 SEHNR, CDR2 FQNEAQ (reference sequence). V trimming: 1 base; J trimming: 6 bases; junction bases outside the gene matches: 7. This CDR3 is CASSLEAGTGGSEAFF. The CDR3 DNA sequence: TGTGCCAGCAGCTTAGAGGCCGGGACAGGGGGATCTGAAGCTTTCTTT.

This rearrangement joins TRBV10-3 to TRBJ2-1; 15 positions match TRBD2. With V trimmed by 0 bases and J by 10 bases, 4 bases remained unmatched. Per germline, CDR1 ENHRY and CDR2 SYGVKD. The CDR3 totals 16 residues. In DNA, the CDR3 is TGTGCCATCAGTGAGTCGGGGACTAGCGGGAGGTGGGAGCAGTTCTTC. Its translation: CAISESGTSGRWEQFF.

The chain joins TRBV5-1 to TRBJ1-5; 9 nucleotides match TRBD1. In germline, CDR1 is SGHRS, CDR2 YFSETQ. Trimming removed 2 bases from V and 7 bases from J; junction bases left unmatched: 25. This CDR3 comprises 21 residues. CDR3 sequence reads: CASSFKGTRDREVPWDQPQHF. DNA for the CDR3: TGCGCCAGCAGCTTTAAAGGTACACGGGACAGGGAGGTTCCTTGGGACCAGCCCCAGCATTTT.

The rearrangement uses TRBV5-1 and TRBJ1-4; D uncertain. Germline-derived CDR1 and CDR2 are SGHRS and YFSETQ. The CDR3 loop spans 15 amino acids. The V and J ends lost 5 bases and 0 bases respectively, with 11 bases between them. DNA of the CDR3: TGCGCCAGCAGATATCGAGAGGCAACTAATGAAAAACTGTTTTTT. Amino acids: CASRYREATNEKLFF.

V is TRBV11-1 and J is TRBJ2-1; TRBD2 matches 12 bases. The CDR3 runs 14 residues. Germline lookup yields CDR1 SGHAT and CDR2 FQDESV (reference sequence). V trimming: 3 bases; J trimming: 8 bases; junction bases outside the gene matches: 2. The CDR3 DNA follows: TGTGCCAGCAGCTTGGGACTAGCGGGTTATGAGCAGTTCTTC. Encoded protein: CASSLGLAGYEQFF. Full variable domain (rest looked up from reference TRBV11-1 and TRBJ2-1): EAEVAQSPRYKITEKSQAVAFWCDPISGHATLYWYRQILGQGPELLVQFQDESVVDDSQLPKDRFSAERLKGVDSTLKIQPAELGDSAMYLCASSLGLAGYEQFFGPGTRLTVL.

CDR3 sequence: CSATDNYGYTF. DNA of the CDR3: TGCAGTGCGACAGATAACTATGGCTACACCTTC. The chain has TRBV20-1 and TRBJ1-2; D possibly corresponds to TRBD1 (5 bases). Germline V gene data show CDR1 as DFQATT and CDR2 as SNEGSKA (reference sequence). This CDR3 region has 11 residues. Trimming left V 6 bases short and J 1 base short, with 6 bases between.